One sample yielded the 14 T cell receptor beta chains listed below, sequenced in a study of regulatory T cells in long-lasting Graves disease. Arm-PCR of CDR3 regions and iRepertoire HTBI primers were the basis on which TCR beta libraries were built. TCRdb re-called the multiplex PCR reads through MiXCR, storing one row per CDR3 protein. Of 450,000 to 600,000 distinct CDR3 sequences listed, around 15% are singletons. Time point reported: newly diagnosed GD, antithyroid drugs for less than 3 months. PBMC RNA served as the TCR library source. The sample was also linked to a second study, of T cells in Graves' hyperthyroidism and ophthalmopathy.

The sample consisted of peripheral blood mononuclear cells (PBMCs), taken at new diagnosis, from a patient treated with antithyroid drugs. The receptors were gathered from a man aged 35-49 years with Graves disease.

V usage is TRBV12-3 or TRBV12-4 and J usage is TRBJ1-5; D might be TRBD1 (6 bases). Trimming left V 2 bases short and J 6 bases short, with 17 bases between. The CDR3 is 16 amino acids. The CDR3 DNA is TGTGCCAGCAGTTTATCAGAGGACAGAGCCAGTCAGCCCCAGCATTTT. Its protein is CASSLSEDRASQPQHF.

The CDR3 loop is CATARDRIYNEQFF. The DNA for the CDR3 is TGTGCCACCGCCCGGGACAGAATATACAATGAGCAGTTCTTC. The rearrangement uses TRBV15 and TRBJ2-1; TRBD1 matches 7 bases. The germline CDR1 and CDR2 sequences are LNHNV and YYDKDF (reference sequence). The J segment lost 4 bases and the V segment lost 8 bases, leaving 8 bases of the junction unmatched. The CDR3 contains 14 residues.

CDR3 DNA: TGTGCCAGCAGTGAAGGGGCACGGGGGTCTCAGCCCCAGCATTTT. Translation gives CASSEGARGSQPQHF. The chain joins TRBV2 to TRBJ1-5, with D perhaps TRBD1 (5 bases). The V end was cut by 1 base, the J end by 6 bases, with 13 bases between. This CDR3 is 15 amino acids long. The V gene's germline CDR1 is SNHLY and CDR2 FYNNEI.

Notes on this clonotype: An end of the junction does not agree with germline; a read error may underlie this. The rearrangement links TRBV29-1 to TRBJ2-1; 8 nucleotides match TRBD2. Germline loops: CDR1 SQVTM, CDR2 ANQGSEA. The CDR3 length is 16 residues. The CDR3 DNA reads TGCAGCGTTAAAGATCGGGGCGGGAGGATTGACAATGAGCAGTTCTTC. This gives the protein CSVKDRGGRIDNEQFF.

This clonotype was counted many times. The chain couples TRBV10-1 to TRBJ2-1; 8 nucleotides align to TRBD2. Germline V CDR1 and CDR2: WNHNN, SYGVQD (reference sequence). The CDR3 consists of 16 residues. The ends lost 2 bases at V and 7 bases at J; junction bases unmatched: 10. The CDR3 is CASSERRAGTRNEQFF. The CDR3 bases are TGCGCCAGCAGTGAGAGGAGAGCAGGGACTAGAAATGAGCAGTTCTTC.

This clonotype has a count of ten or more. The V gene is TRBV2, the J gene TRBJ1-5, with TRBD1 matching 7 bases. The ends lost 4 bases at V and 6 bases at J; junction bases unmatched: 9. Germline V CDR1 and CDR2: SNHLY, FYNNEI. The CDR3 runs 15 residues. CDR3 protein: CASSGGQVGPQPQHF. CDR3 coding DNA: TGTGCCAGCAGTGGTGGACAGGTGGGGCCTCAGCCCCAGCATTTT.

This clonotype has a handful of counts. The chain joins TRBV6-1 to TRBJ2-7; 10 bases fit TRBD1. Germline loops: CDR1 MNHNS, CDR2 SASEGT. The V and J ends lost 6 bases and 2 bases, in that order; junction bases with no gene match: 7. The CDR3 loop spans 15 amino acids. CDR3 loop: CASRLGQGGPYEQYF. CDR3 DNA sequence: TGTGCCAGCAGACTCGGACAGGGGGGGCCCTACGAGCAGTACTTC.

In its sample, this clonotype was seen many times. CDR3 protein: CSVPPAAGFSNQPQHF. DNA of the CDR3: TGCAGCGTCCCCCCAGCGGCAGGTTTTAGCAATCAGCCCCAGCATTTT. This sequence joins TRBV29-1 and TRBJ1-5; D is undetermined. V lost 6 bases and J lost 0, with 18 bases in between. The CDR3 is 16 residues long. Germline V lookup: CDR1 SQVTM, CDR2 ANQGSEA.

This clonotype has more than one count but fewer than ten. The genes are TRBV20-1 and TRBJ2-4; D is undetermined. This CDR3 is built from 13 residues. Germline CDR1 and CDR2: DFQATT and SNEGSKA (reference sequence). The V end lost 5 bases, the J end lost 7 bases, and 15 bases lay between the germline ends. The CDR3: CSALRPIGNIQYF. The CDR3 DNA follows: TGCAGTGCTCTACGGCCCATAGGTAACATTCAGTACTTC.

This clonotype came up once. Because the CDR3 is missing its conserved closing phenylalanine or tryptophan, this is likely a read error. The rearrangement links TRBV2 to TRBJ1-1; TRBD1 matches 7 bases. Germline assignment: CDR1 SNHLY and CDR2 FYNNEI. The trim removed 3 bases at V and 3 bases at J, leaving 1 base unmatched. This CDR3 is 13 amino acids long. The CDR3 DNA is TGTGCCAGCAGTGAGAGGGGGCACACTGAAGCTTTCCTT. This translates into CASSERGHTEAFL.

This clonotype was recorded a few times. The rearrangement uses TRBV6-1 and TRBJ2-1; D remains ambiguous. V was pared by 6 bases and J by 9 bases, with 9 bases between. The CDR3 is 11 residues long. Germline CDR1 and CDR2: MNHNS and SASEGT. The CDR3 protein is CASRVLGEQFF. The DNA of the CDR3 is TGTGCCAGCAGGGTCCTCGGTGAGCAGTTCTTC.

This clonotype was seen ten or more times. The chain links TRBV20-1 to TRBJ2-1; D not resolved. From germline, CDR1 is DFQATT and CDR2 SNEGSKA (reference sequence). Trimming removed 2 bases at V and 4 bases at J, with 3 bases between. The CDR3 extends over 11 amino acids. DNA for the CDR3: TGCAGTGCTAGATGGTACAATGAGCAGTTCTTC. Encoded protein: CSARWYNEQFF.

This clonotype was recorded a few times. The rearrangement joins TRBV5-1 to TRBJ2-5; tentative D call: TRBD1 (5 bases). This CDR3 spans 16 amino acids. The germline CDR1 and CDR2 sequences are SGHRS and YFSETQ. V lost 0 bases and J lost 5, with 17 bases in between. The CDR3 sequence: CASSLGTLTPGETQYF. In DNA form, the CDR3 reads TGCGCCAGCAGCTTGGGAACCCTGACTCCAGGGGAGACCCAGTACTTC.

Ten or more counts support this clonotype. The chain employs TRBV7-9 and TRBJ1-3; possibly TRBD1 for D (6 bases). The CDR3 has 14 amino acids. Germline V gene lookup returns CDR1 SEHNR and CDR2 FQNEAQ (reference sequence). V was cut by 5 bases and J by 0 bases, with 8 bases left in between. The CDR3 sequence: CASSQGLSGNTIYF. The CDR3 region has the DNA TGTGCCAGCAGCCAGGGGCTCTCTGGAAACACCATATATTTT.